Each of the 4 T cell receptor beta chains below was sequenced from the same sample in a study of blood T cell repertoires in COVID-19. The protocol was immunoSEQ multiplex PCR, while the TCRdb copy is restricted to in-frame clones and leaves out a portion. The repertoire includes about 250,000 clones, nearly 90% of them detected once, and 3% to 3.5% sits in the top ten. The sequencing sample was made of peripheral blood. The receptors shown here come from a man aged 18 to 29 with active or convalescent COVID-19.

This clone has only one observation. J is TRBJ2-6 and V is TRBV23-1; a weak D match, TRBD2 (5 bases). TRBV23-1 carries the ORF label, with uncertain function. The CDR3 has 19 amino acids. V lost 0 bases and J 4 bases, leaving 19 bases between the germline ends. This CDR3 reads CASSQSGWARRRGANVLTF. The DNA of the CDR3 is TGCGCCAGCAGTCAATCGGGTTGGGCACGAAGGAGGGGGGCCAACGTCCTGACTTTC.

CDR3 DNA sequence: TGTGCCAGCAGTGTTGGAACTAGCGGGTACAATGAGCAGTTCTTC. Translated: CASSVGTSGYNEQFF. V is TRBV28 and J is TRBJ2-1, with TRBD2 matching over 9 bases. Germline V CDR1 and CDR2: MDHEN, SYDVKM. V lost 5 bases to trimming and J lost 4 bases; unmatched junction nucleotides: 6. This CDR3 has 15 residues.

The chain carries TRBV7-8 and TRBJ1-6; 9 positions match TRBD1. Germline V CDR1 and CDR2: SGHVS, FQNEAQ. Losses at the gene ends were 6 bases for V and 6 bases for J; bases not matched to a gene: 6. This CDR3 is 15 amino acids long. The CDR3 sequence is CASSYGQGSNSPLHF. CDR3 bases: TGTGCCAGCAGTTACGGACAGGGGAGTAATTCACCCCTCCACTTT.

This clone was recorded once. The chain recombines TRBV7-9 with TRBJ1-2; the match to TRBD1 covers 10 bases. Germline values: CDR1 SEHNR, CDR2 FQNEAQ (reference sequence). The CDR3 is 15 residues long. V trimming: 4 bases; J trimming: 10 bases; junction bases outside the gene matches: 12. CDR3 amino acids: CASSSRSGTGVHYTF. The DNA of the CDR3 is TGTGCCAGCAGCTCCAGGTCCGGGACAGGGGTTCACTACACCTTC.